The clone carrying this TCR beta chain came up many times. Its antigen is unidentified. V was clipped by 0 bases and J by 7 bases; unmatched bases: 1. Germline CDR1 WSHSY, CDR2 SAAADI. The CDR3 runs 14 residues. These data come from a study of T cells after yellow fever vaccination. Whole-study findings and limits: The secondary T-cell response peaked on day 5, not day 15, but was weaker. At under 98% for CD4 and over 80% for CD8, most primary-vaccination clones showed up again after the booster. Across the CD4 and CD8 compartments, a small share of clonotypes was present in both.

TCRdb analysed the 5' RACE reads with MiXCR anew, one entry per CDR3 protein. The sample contains some 250,000 distinct CDR3 sequences, approximately 3.6% of which appear only once. The clonotype originates from a man between 18 and 35 years old who received the YFV17D yellow fever vaccine. The rearrangement uses TRBV10-2 and TRBJ2-5, with 11 bases fitting TRBD2. The input for sequencing was PBMCs, taken 15 days after the yellow fever booster vaccination. CDR3 protein: CASSESGTSGTQYF. The CDR3 bases are TGCGCCAGCAGTGAGTCGGGGACTAGCGGGACCCAGTACTTC.